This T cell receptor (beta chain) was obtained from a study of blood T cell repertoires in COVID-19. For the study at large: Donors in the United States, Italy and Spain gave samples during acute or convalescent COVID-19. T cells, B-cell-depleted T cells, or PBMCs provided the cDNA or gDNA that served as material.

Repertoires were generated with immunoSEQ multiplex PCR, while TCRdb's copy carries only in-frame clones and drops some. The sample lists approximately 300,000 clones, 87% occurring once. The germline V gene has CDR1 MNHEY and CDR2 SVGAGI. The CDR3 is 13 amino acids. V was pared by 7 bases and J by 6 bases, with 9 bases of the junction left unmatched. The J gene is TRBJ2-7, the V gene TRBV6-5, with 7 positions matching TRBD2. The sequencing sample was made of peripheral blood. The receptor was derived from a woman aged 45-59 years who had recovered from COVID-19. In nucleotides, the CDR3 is TGTGCCAGCACTAAGCGGGAAGGAGGCGAGCAGTACTTC. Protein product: CASTKREGGEQYF.